The 22 T cell receptor beta chains listed next were all sequenced from one sample in a study of identical twins. Using its own MiXCR run on the 5' RACE reads, TCRdb lists one record per CDR3 protein. The sample lists about 530,000 distinct CDR3 sequences, roughly 15% occurring once. The data were also submitted as part of a second study, on yellow fever vaccine responses in identical twins.

Material for sequencing was CD4+ T cells sorted from blood. Receptors were obtained from a woman aged 18-29 years in good health.

This clonotype was detected ten times or more. CDR3 in amino acids: CSVVRASSYNEQFF. DNA for the CDR3: TGCAGCGTTGTACGGGCCAGCTCCTACAATGAGCAGTTCTTC. The rearrangement uses TRBV29-1 and TRBJ2-1; D gene unclear. The germline V gene encodes CDR1 SQVTM and CDR2 ANQGSEA. V lost 4 bases and J 0 bases, leaving 10 bases between the germline ends. This CDR3 contains 14 residues.

This clonotype occurred a few times. The chain uses TRBV27 and TRBJ2-1, with D hard to call. With 2 bases removed from V and 0 bases from J, the gap between germline ends came to 11 bases. The CDR3 loop spans 16 amino acids. Germline-derived CDR1 and CDR2 are MNHEY and SMNVEV (reference sequence). Here the CDR3 DNA reads TGTGCCAGCAGTTTAGGCCTTATTAGCTCCTACAATGAGCAGTTCTTC. Translating gives CASSLGLISSYNEQFF.

The rearrangement uses TRBV7-3 and TRBJ1-1, with 8 bases identical to TRBD1. The V segment lost 5 bases and the J segment 0 bases; nucleotides outside the gene matches: 5. The germline CDR1 and CDR2 sequences are SGHTA and FQGTGA. CDR3 length equals 15 residues. Written as DNA, the CDR3 is TGTGCCAGCAGCCCAGGGGGCTTCATGAACACTGAAGCTTTCTTT. Translated: CASSPGGFMNTEAFF.

The V call is TRBV5-5, the J call TRBJ2-7; D possibly corresponds to TRBD1 (5 bases). Germline loops: CDR1 SGHKS, CDR2 YYEKEE (reference sequence). V lost 0 bases, J lost 6 bases, and 16 bases lay in between. The CDR3 spans 15 residues. The CDR3 bases are TGTGCCAGCAGCTTGGCCTCAGGGTCAGGTGGCGAGCAGTACGTC. Its protein is CASSLASGSGGEQYV.

V usage is TRBV6-1 and J usage is TRBJ2-7; TRBD1 agrees at 9 bases. J gave up 0 bases and V 6 bases, and 6 bases lay outside the gene matches. This CDR3 comprises 15 residues. The germline CDR1 and CDR2 sequences are MNHNS and SASEGT. The chain's CDR3 is CASSRTGGSSYEQYV. The CDR3 coding sequence is TGTGCCAGCAGCCGAACAGGGGGCAGCTCCTACGAGCAGTACGTC.

In this sample, this clonotype turned up a few times. The gene calls are TRBV5-1 and TRBJ1-1, with 12 positions matching TRBD1. The trim removed 3 bases at V and 7 bases at J, leaving 10 bases unmatched. The CDR3 consists of 16 residues. Germline-derived CDR1 and CDR2 are SGHRS and YFSETQ. CDR3 sequence reads: CASSSSAGTGGVEAFF. For the CDR3, the DNA is TGCGCCAGCAGCTCGTCCGCCGGGACAGGGGGCGTTGAAGCTTTCTTT.

This clonotype was counted between two and nine times. The chain employs TRBV5-6 and TRBJ2-7; D may be TRBD2 (5 bases). The ends were cut back, 5 bases at V and 3 bases at J, with 9 bases in the middle. The CDR3 contains 12 residues. In germline, CDR1 is SGHDT, CDR2 YYEEEE. The CDR3 protein is CASRGTSYEQYF. The CDR3 DNA is TGTGCCAGCAGAGGCACTAGCTACGAGCAGTACTTC.

Only a few counts were recorded for this clonotype. The V gene is TRBV12-3 or TRBV12-4, the J gene TRBJ2-5, with TRBD2 matching 10 bases. This CDR3 spans 14 amino acids. V lost 7 bases and J lost 9; bases outside the gene matches: 11. The CDR3 loop is CASTSGGAPSAQYF. CDR3 bases: TGTGCCAGCACCAGCGGGGGGGCCCCCTCGGCCCAGTACTTC.

The sample holds a few counts of this clonotype. The J gene is TRBJ2-2, the V gene TRBV5-5; D remains unclear. Per the germline V gene, CDR1 is SGHKS and CDR2 is YYEKEE (reference sequence). Deletions cut 0 bases from V and 3 bases from J, with 15 bases between. The CDR3 runs 17 residues. For the CDR3, the DNA is TGTGCCAGCAGCTTGGCATCATATAACTTGTACACCGGGGAGCTGTTTTTT. It is translated as CASSLASYNLYTGELFF.

The rearrangement links TRBV19 to TRBJ2-3, with D unclear. V was trimmed by 6 bases and J by 2 bases, leaving 12 bases between them. Germline loops: CDR1 LNHDA, CDR2 SQIVND (reference sequence). This CDR3 has 14 residues. As DNA, the CDR3 is TGTGCCAGTAGGGAATGGGGTATCACAGATACGCAGTATTTT. This codes for CASREWGITDTQYF.

The chain employs TRBV7-2 and TRBJ2-7; no reliable D call. CDR1 and CDR2 (germline): SGHTA, FQGNSA. V gave up 1 base and J gave up 5 bases, with 6 bases separating them. This CDR3 is built from 12 residues. The CDR3 bases are TGTGCCAGCAGCTTAGTTGCGGACGAGCAGTACTTC. This gives the protein CASSLVADEQYF. The whole variable domain, remainder taken from reference TRBV7-2 and TRBJ2-7, is GAGVSQSPSNKVTEKGKDVELRCDPISGHTALYWYRQSLGQGLEFLIYFQGNSAPDKSGLPSDRFSAERTGGSVSTLTIQRTQQEDSAVYLCASSLVADEQYFGPGTRLTVT.

This chain links TRBV24-1 with TRBJ2-3; the match to TRBD2 covers 10 bases. With 0 bases clipped from V and 5 bases from J, the junction kept 7 bases outside the gene matches. Germline CDR1 and CDR2: KGHDR and SFDVKD. There are 17 residues in the CDR3. The CDR3 is CATSDLTLAGDGDTQYF. The CDR3 DNA follows: TGTGCCACCAGTGATTTGACCCTAGCGGGAGATGGAGATACGCAGTATTTT.

The chain's CDR3 is CASSLLAGDNEQFF. CDR3 sequence (DNA): TGTGCCAGCAGCTTACTAGCGGGAGACAATGAGCAGTTCTTC. The chain carries TRBV7-9 and TRBJ2-1, with 10 bases aligning to TRBD2. Germline CDR1 reads SEHNR; CDR2 reads FQNEAQ (reference sequence). The CDR3 runs to 14 residues. V was clipped by 2 bases and J by 5 bases; unmatched bases: 0.

This clonotype was found a few times. The genes are TRBV11-2 and TRBJ2-2, with D possibly matching TRBD1 (6 bases). The CDR3 extends over 15 amino acids. The V end lost 0 bases, the J end lost 3 bases, and 8 bases lay between the germline ends. The germline V gene encodes CDR1 SGHAT and CDR2 FQNNGV. In DNA form, the CDR3 reads TGTGCCAGCAGCTTAGAATGGACAGACACCGGGGAGCTGTTTTTT. It encodes CASSLEWTDTGELFF.

The chain uses TRBV10-3 and TRBJ2-3; TRBD1 is a possible D gene (6 bases). Germline values: CDR1 ENHRY, CDR2 SYGVKD. CDR3 length: 15 residues. Trimming shortened V by 6 bases and J by 5 bases, and 18 bases separated the two germline ends. The CDR3 here is CAISGTGFYIDTQYF. CDR3 in DNA: TGTGCCATCAGCGGAACAGGGTTTTATATAGATACGCAGTATTTT.

The rearrangement links TRBV27 to TRBJ1-2, with D perhaps matching TRBD1 (6 bases). This CDR3 has 14 amino acids. In germline, CDR1 is MNHEY, CDR2 SMNVEV (reference sequence). V lost 5 bases, J lost 2 bases, and 12 bases lay in between. The CDR3 reads CASSPQGTNYGYTF. The CDR3 DNA reads TGTGCCAGCAGTCCACAGGGAACGAACTATGGCTACACCTTC.

In its sample, this clonotype was seen a few times. The rearrangement uses TRBV7-9 and TRBJ2-5; D not certain. This CDR3 is built from 13 residues. The germline V and J ends were trimmed by 0 bases and 12 bases, with 14 bases remaining between them. Germline-derived CDR1 and CDR2 are SEHNR and FQNEAQ (reference sequence). In DNA, the CDR3 is TGTGCCAGCAGCTTAGCTCAACAACGGTTTAAGTACTTC. Residues: CASSLAQQRFKYF.

The chain joins TRBV20-1 to TRBJ2-5; D may be TRBD1 (5 bases). Germline values: CDR1 DFQATT, CDR2 SNEGSKA (reference sequence). The V end lost 3 bases, the J end lost 2 bases, and 13 bases lay between the germline ends. The CDR3 has 14 amino acids. This CDR3 is CSASGAGYQETQYF. DNA for the CDR3: TGCAGTGCTAGTGGGGCAGGATATCAAGAGACCCAGTACTTC.

The rearrangement joins TRBV7-9 to TRBJ2-5; 8 bases line up with TRBD1. Per germline, CDR1 SEHNR and CDR2 FQNEAQ (reference sequence). The CDR3 has 13 residues. Germline trimming cut 5 bases from V and 12 bases from J; bases unmatched to any gene: 11. The CDR3 loop is CASSVTGGQEKYF. The CDR3 DNA sequence: TGTGCCAGCAGCGTAACAGGGGGACAGGAGAAGTACTTC.

The genes are TRBV29-1 and TRBJ2-5, with D unresolved. CDR3 size: 12 residues. Looked up from germline, CDR1 is SQVTM and CDR2 is ANQGSEA. V was cut by 4 bases and J by 5 bases, with 11 bases left in between. The CDR3 is CSVGGPRETQYF. Written as DNA, the CDR3 is TGCAGCGTTGGTGGGCCGAGGGAGACCCAGTACTTC.

This clonotype has a count of ten or more. The CDR3 here is CASSLLSSSYNEQFF. CDR3 DNA: TGTGCCAGCAGTTTGTTGTCCAGCTCCTACAATGAGCAGTTCTTC. This rearrangement joins TRBV12-3 or TRBV12-4 to TRBJ2-1, with no clear D. The CDR3 extends over 15 amino acids. V lost 3 bases, J lost 0 bases, and 9 bases lay in between.

In its sample, this clonotype was seen a few times. The CDR3 reads CASSFRRSYEQYV. CDR3 nucleotide sequence: TGTGCCAGCAGCTTCCGTAGATCCTACGAGCAGTACGTC. This sequence joins TRBV13 and TRBJ2-7; no clear D. Trimming took off 3 bases at V and 1 base at J, with 7 bases between the two ends. The length of the CDR3 is 13 residues. Germline loops: CDR1 PRHDT, CDR2 FYEKMQ (reference sequence).